The 23 T cell receptor beta chains presented below share a single source sample, sequenced in a study of blood T cells in healthy people across ages. A second PCR of roughly 7 to 11 cycles used a sample-barcoded 5' primer and a J-beta primer mix. TCRdb ran MiXCR on the 5' RACE reads and lists one entry per CDR3 protein. The sample holds approximately 1,700,000 distinct CDR3 sequences, 35% to 50% seen once. Input material: blood. These receptors came from a human donor in good health.

The rearrangement uses TRBV24-1 and TRBJ2-3; TRBD1 matches 9 bases. CDR1 and CDR2 from the germline V gene are KGHDR and SFDVKD. The CDR3 is made up of 19 amino acids. The V and J ends lost 4 bases and 0 bases, in that order; junction bases with no gene match: 13. CDR3 sequence reads: CATSDSTGGDLFSTDTQYF. CDR3 bases: TGTGCCACCAGTGACTCCACAGGGGGCGATCTCTTTAGCACAGATACGCAGTATTTT.

The V call is TRBV12-3 or TRBV12-4, the J call TRBJ2-3; no reliable D call. V lost 8 bases to trimming and J lost 0 bases, with 12 bases between them. The length of the CDR3 is 14 residues. CDR3 nucleotides: TGTGCCAGCGCGACGAACACTAGCACAGATACGCAGTATTTT. Its protein product is CASATNTSTDTQYF.

The genes are TRBV24-1 and TRBJ2-1; 10 bases are a match to TRBD2. Germline CDR1 and CDR2: KGHDR and SFDVKD. J was trimmed by 7 bases and V by 7 bases; bases with no gene match: 3. CDR3 length: 13 amino acids. This CDR3 is CATRGSGRNEQFF. The CDR3 coding sequence is TGTGCCACCAGGGGTAGCGGGAGGAATGAGCAGTTCTTC.

The V and J genes are TRBV10-3 and TRBJ1-5; weak D call: TRBD1 (5 bases). The V gene's germline CDR1 is ENHRY and CDR2 SYGVKD. The CDR3 loop spans 14 amino acids. V lost 3 bases and J 4 bases, leaving 10 bases between the germline ends. The CDR3 DNA reads TGTGCCATCAGTGACCGGGACGGAAATCAGCCCCAGCATTTT. It is translated as CAISDRDGNQPQHF.

The chain has TRBV7-9 and TRBJ2-1; 9 bases match TRBD2. The CDR3 consists of 15 residues. Germline CDR1 is SEHNR and CDR2 is FQNEAQ (reference sequence). V lost 5 bases and J lost 10; bases outside the gene matches: 12. For the CDR3, the DNA is TGTGCCAGCAGCCCAGTCGGGACTAGCATTTCGGAGCAGTTCTTC. It yields the protein CASSPVGTSISEQFF. Full variable domain (outside the CDR3, taken from reference TRBV7-9 and TRBJ2-1): DTGVSQNPRHKITKRGQNVTFRCDPISEHNRLYWYRQTLGQGPEFLTYFQNEAQLEKSRLLSDRFSAERPKGSFSTLEIQRTEQGDSAMYLCASSPVGTSISEQFFGPGTRLTVL.

This clonotype turned up a few times. The CDR3 is CASSFGPTWSNQPQHF. The CDR3 coding sequence is TGTGCCAGCAGTTTCGGACCGACCTGGTCCAATCAGCCCCAGCATTTT. The chain joins TRBV12-3 or TRBV12-4 to TRBJ1-5; D remains ambiguous. This CDR3 is 16 amino acids long. The ends were cut back, 3 bases at V and 3 bases at J, with 15 bases in the middle.

The chain joins TRBV4-3 to TRBJ2-3; weak D call: TRBD2 (5 bases). The CDR3 has 15 amino acids. The germline CDR1 and CDR2 sequences are LGHNA and YSLEER. The V and J ends lost 1 base and 9 bases respectively, with 17 bases between them. The CDR3 here is CASSQGVEPGRTQYF. The CDR3 coding sequence is TGCGCCAGCAGCCAAGGGGTAGAGCCGGGGAGAACGCAGTATTTT.

The rearrangement links TRBV5-1 to TRBJ1-2; D possibly corresponds to TRBD1 (6 bases). Germline CDR1 reads SGHRS; CDR2 reads YFSETQ. Trimming left V 4 bases short and J 3 bases short, with 13 bases between. The CDR3 length is 14 residues. The CDR3 coding sequence is TGCGCCAGCAGCCGTTCACAGGGTGACTATGGCTACACCTTC. It yields the protein CASSRSQGDYGYTF. The whole variable domain, filled in from reference TRBV5-1 and TRBJ1-2, reads KAGVTQTPRYLIKTRGQQVTLSCSPISGHRSVSWYQQTPGQGLQFLFEYFSETQRNKGNFPGRFSGRQFSNSRSEMNVSTLELGDSALYLCASSRSQGDYGYTFGSGTRLTVV.

This clonotype showed up just a few times. The chain carries TRBV4-2 and TRBJ2-1; 9 bases line up with TRBD1. The ends lost 0 bases at V and 4 bases at J; junction bases unmatched: 4. The germline V gene has CDR1 LGHNA and CDR2 YNFKEQ. The CDR3 runs to 16 residues. CDR3 amino acids: CASSQDVGTGYNEQFF. The CDR3 nucleotides read TGTGCCAGCAGCCAAGATGTCGGGACAGGGTACAATGAGCAGTTCTTC.

The chain recombines TRBV7-2 with TRBJ2-4, with D possibly matching TRBD2 (7 bases). TRBJ2-7 matches the DNA end more closely, so the J call is doubtful. Germline CDR1 SGHTA, CDR2 FQGNSA. There are 16 residues in the CDR3. The CDR3 spells CASRGTLGRGRYEQYF. The CDR3 DNA reads as TGTGCCAGCAGAGGTACCCTCGGGCGGGGGCGCTACGAGCAGTACTTC.

This clonotype was counted a few times. The chain combines TRBV27 with TRBJ1-5; D uncertain. Trimming pared 0 bases from V and 0 bases from J, leaving 12 bases between. CDR3 length: 17 residues. The germline V gene encodes CDR1 MNHEY and CDR2 SMNVEV (reference sequence). DNA of the CDR3: TGTGCCAGCAGTTTATCGGTAGGATTGGGTAGCAATCAGCCCCAGCATTTT. Residues: CASSLSVGLGSNQPQHF.

The chain employs TRBV28 and TRBJ1-2; the D gene is possibly TRBD1 (5 bases). The CDR3 is 12 amino acids. CDR1 MDHEN and CDR2 SYDVKM come from the germline V gene. V was shortened by 8 bases and J by 8 bases, with 15 bases between the two germline ends. The CDR3 is CASQQEAGGYTF. The CDR3 region has the DNA TGTGCCAGCCAACAGGAGGCCGGAGGCTACACCTTC.

The chain uses TRBV9 and TRBJ1-2; 7 nucleotides match TRBD1. The J segment lost 3 bases and the V segment lost 4 bases, leaving 6 bases of the junction unmatched. Per the germline V gene, CDR1 is SGDLS and CDR2 is YYNGEE. CDR3 length equals 14 residues. CDR3 region: CASSKSTGYYGYTF. DNA for the CDR3: TGTGCCAGCAGCAAATCGACAGGGTACTATGGCTACACCTTC.

In nucleotides, the CDR3 is TGTGCCATCAAGACAGGGGACAATCTCCCCCAGCATTTT. Its translation is CAIKTGDNLPQHF. This chain connects TRBV7-2 to TRBJ1-5, with 8 bases lining up with TRBD1. Germline CDR1 SGHTA, CDR2 FQGNSA. This CDR3 contains 13 residues. J lost 10 bases, V lost 10 bases, and 12 bases had no gene match. Based on the CDR3 plus reference TRBV7-2 and TRBJ1-5, the full variable domain is GAGVSQSPSNKVTEKGKDVELRCDPISGHTALYWYRQSLGQGLEFLIYFQGNSAPDKSGLPSDRFSAERTGGSVSTLTIQRTQQEDSAVYLCAIKTGDNLPQHFGDGTRLSIL.

V gene TRBV6-5 combines with J gene TRBJ1-1; D is ambiguous. This CDR3 spans 15 amino acids. Germline values: CDR1 MNHEY, CDR2 SVGAGI. V lost 2 bases and J lost 1, with 11 bases in between. CDR3 DNA: TGTGCCAGCAGTTACGGGCAAACATGGAACACTGAAGCTTTCTTT. This sequence encodes CASSYGQTWNTEAFF.

Comments on this clonotype: Germline and junction disagree at one end, which may indicate a read error. The gene calls are TRBV20-1 and TRBJ2-3, with D tentatively TRBD1 (6 bases). The CDR3 is 16 amino acids. Germline CDR1 reads DFQATT; CDR2 reads SNEGSKA (reference sequence). DNA of the CDR3: TGCAATGCTAGAGATATAACAGGGTTCGACACAGATACGCAGTATTTT. As protein: CNARDITGFDTDTQYF.

The chain carries TRBV4-3 and TRBJ1-5; D is unclear. Trimming left V 1 base short and J 5 bases short, with 12 bases between. The germline CDR1 and CDR2 sequences are LGHNA and YSLEER. This CDR3 spans 15 amino acids. The chain's CDR3 is CASSQALGWDQPQHF. The CDR3 DNA follows: TGCGCCAGCAGCCAAGCATTGGGGTGGGATCAGCCCCAGCATTTT.

This clonotype was seen more than once but under ten times. This chain links TRBV6-6 with TRBJ1-1; no reliable D call. The length of the CDR3 is 16 residues. Germline loops: CDR1 MNHNY, CDR2 SVGAGI (reference sequence). Trimming took off 5 bases at V and 0 bases at J, with 16 bases between the two ends. CDR3 coding DNA: TGTGCCAGCAGTAATAATTGGGGTCCGTTGAACACTGAAGCTTTCTTT. It codes for CASSNNWGPLNTEAFF.

This chain links TRBV29-1 with TRBJ1-2; D gene unclear. The V and J ends lost 7 bases and 8 bases respectively, with 14 bases between them. The CDR3 totals 11 residues. CDR1 SQVTM and CDR2 ANQGSEA come from the germline V gene. CDR3 in DNA: TGCAGCGGCCAAGAAGGGAGAGGCTACACCTTC. Translating gives CSGQEGRGYTF.

The genes are TRBV6-5 and TRBJ2-7; D is undetermined. Per the germline V gene, CDR1 is MNHEY and CDR2 is SVGAGI. This CDR3 is 15 amino acids long. Trimming cost V 0 bases and J 1 base, with 10 bases left between them. CDR3 nucleotide sequence: TGTGCCAGCAGTTACTCAAGGATTATTTCCTACGAGCAGTACTTC. It specifies CASSYSRIISYEQYF.

This clonotype was counted between two and nine times. The genes are TRBV6-2 or TRBV6-3 and TRBJ2-3; 10 bases match TRBD2. V was clipped by 6 bases and J by 5 bases; unmatched bases: 5. The germline CDR1 and CDR2 sequences are MNHEY and SVGEGT. CDR3 length: 14 residues. The DNA of the CDR3 is TGTGCCAGCAGGACCCCTAGCGGGGGAGATACGCAGTATTTT. Translating it yields CASRTPSGGDTQYF.

In DNA form, the CDR3 reads TGCAGCGTTGACCCCGGGTTGAACACTGAAGCTTTCTTT. Encoded protein: CSVDPGLNTEAFF. This chain joins TRBV29-1 and TRBJ1-1, with D uncertain. The CDR3 is 13 amino acids. Trimming removed 3 bases at V and 0 bases at J, with 8 bases between. Germline V gene sequence: CDR1 SQVTM, CDR2 ANQGSEA.

This chain links TRBV29-1 with TRBJ1-2, with D uncertain. This CDR3 has 14 residues. Between the trimmed V and J ends, which lost 7 bases and 4 bases, there was a span of 19 bases. CDR1 and CDR2 (germline): SQVTM, ANQGSEA. In nucleotides, the CDR3 is TGCAGCGCTGGACCTCCGACGGGAGCCTATGGCTACACCTTC. Its translation: CSAGPPTGAYGYTF.